The rows below give T cell receptor beta chains drawn from one sample of a study of blood T cells in healthy people across ages. MiXCR was run by TCRdb on the 5' RACE reads, yielding one entry per CDR3 protein. The profile shows roughly 1.7 million distinct CDR3 sequences, 30% to 40% of them singletons. Sequencing was done on a sample of blood. These receptors were collected from a woman aged 25 to 39 in good health. Both conserved end residues are part of each CDR3.

j_call,v_call,cdr3_aa
TRBJ2-3,TRBV6-4,CASSAALEGPDAQYF
TRBJ2-5,TRBV20-1,CSARNLRTAGALQETQYF
TRBJ2-3,TRBV29-1,CSVRTTGQTSTDTQYF
TRBJ2-1,TRBV25-1,CASSQGEAYNEQFF
TRBJ2-7,TRBV12-3/TRBV12-4,CASSLGGQGIFSYEQYF
TRBJ1-6,TRBV6-1,CASSEAARGSPLHF
TRBJ1-5,TRBV20-1,CSATFHAAGNQPQHF
TRBJ2-3,TRBV11-2,CASSPLRADTDTQYF
TRBJ2-5,TRBV7-9,CASSLTDGEQETQYF
TRBJ2-5,TRBV20-1,CSATGLALRETQYF
TRBJ2-1,TRBV6-1,CASTVKQGKQFF
TRBJ2-5,TRBV7-9,CASSHPGTKGETQYF
TRBJ2-1,TRBV4-1,CASSRYTSGVYSEQFF
TRBJ1-1,TRBV6-6,CASSYSRDTEAFF
TRBJ1-1,TRBV6-1,CASIRQGARNTEAFF
TRBJ2-4,TRBV24-1,CATSAGTGVQYF
TRBJ1-5,TRBV27,CASSSGLWQPQHF
TRBJ1-2,TRBV7-9,CASSLAGQGANGYTF
TRBJ2-5,TRBV14,CVSSQLGLQETQYF
TRBJ2-1,TRBV5-1,CASSFWADSYNEQFF
TRBJ2-5,TRBV12-5,CASGLARGLAGRIGDQETQYF
TRBJ2-7,TRBV7-9,CASSPYTGASYEQYF
TRBJ2-7,TRBV7-2,CASRPTGVSYEQYF
TRBJ2-1,TRBV11-2,CASRELGGRGIYEQFF
TRBJ2-7,TRBV7-9,CASSSSTGGVDQNEQYF
TRBJ1-2,TRBV10-3,CAISESSGGRSGYTF
TRBJ2-3,TRBV10-3,CAITDPAGNSGGTGDTQYF
TRBJ2-7,TRBV5-4,CASSLVQGPTYEQYF
TRBJ1-1,TRBV6-5,CASSRILRGGTEAFF
TRBJ2-2,TRBV9,CASSGPLNTGELFF
TRBJ1-2,TRBV27,CASSLSGTGSSYGYTF
TRBJ2-3,TRBV29-1,CSEGVVSTDTQYF
TRBJ1-1,TRBV20-1,CSRDGNTEAFF
TRBJ2-7,TRBV7-9,CAGSLYLGGFSYEQYF
TRBJ2-7,TRBV7-9,CASSSGDRAALEQYF
TRBJ1-6,TRBV7-9,CASSLPGVGSPLHF
TRBJ1-1,TRBV7-2,CASSSRGDTEAFF
TRBJ2-1,TRBV20-1,CSASLLIGEQFF
TRBJ2-7,TRBV5-1,CASSPLGQESYEQYF
TRBJ1-1,TRBV30,CAWVHGGTTEAFF
TRBJ2-3,TRBV18,CAGSPGIDTQYF
TRBJ2-5,TRBV7-6,CASSSRAGLAGQETQYF
TRBJ1-1,TRBV6-5,CASREMHNTEAFF
TRBJ1-2,TRBV3-1,CASSQDGAGAGYGYTF
TRBJ2-1,TRBV4-1,CASSLLNPYNEQFF